This record looks at one T cell receptor (beta chain) sequence and its context. The antigen remains undetermined. This entry is derived from a study of cytomegalovirus exposure and HLA in healthy donors. Notes on the study in general: TCR beta chains numbering more than 150 were designated cytomegalovirus-associated. Specificity of a few CMV-associated chains for CMV antigens was verified in vitro. According to a later analysis, donors in an Asian-associated ancestry cluster reportedly had fewer N-insertions than the 666-donor mean. Previous analysis showed most TCR beta V segments were productive about 90% or about 30% of the time.

The CDR3 length is 16 residues. The germline V gene has CDR1 LNHDA and CDR2 SQIVND (reference sequence). The V gene lost 1 base and the J gene lost 1 base, with 11 bases spanning the gap. PCR was performed using 60 Vbeta and 13 Jbeta primers. Clones were read by immunoSEQ multiplex PCR, and TCRdb kept only the in-frame ones, dropping some. The top ten hold 2.5% of the sample, which has some 110,000 clones, roughly 74% seen once. The chain employs TRBV19 and TRBJ2-1; D gene unclear. This clonotype was sampled from a middle-aged man in good health and CMV-seronegative. The specimen sequenced was PBMCs. The chain's CDR3 is CASSIGFTTSYNEQFF. DNA of the CDR3: TGTGCCAGTAGTATAGGGTTTACTACGTCCTACAATGAGCAGTTCTTC.